This T cell receptor (beta chain) originates from a study of blood T cells in healthy people across ages. PBMCs numbering at least 6 million were isolated per sample. Every sample gave at least 5 micrograms of total RNA when it was extracted. Trimming cost V 6 bases and J 0 bases; bases outside gene matches: 6. CDR1 is SQVTM and CDR2 is ANQGSEA in the germline V gene. The CDR3 spans 16 residues. This clonotype appeared many times. A second PCR of roughly 7 to 11 cycles used a sample-barcoded 5' primer and a J-beta primer mix. Via MiXCR, TCRdb re-called the 5' RACE reads, giving one row per CDR3 protein. The sample yields about 1.6 million distinct CDR3 sequences, about 31% seen once.

Specimen: blood. The TCR sequence derives from a woman in her twenties or thirties in good health. The chain employs TRBV29-1 and TRBJ2-6, with TRBD2 matching over 9 bases. Here the CDR3 reads CSVVAGALSGANVLTF. The DNA of the CDR3 is TGCAGCGTCGTAGCGGGAGCCCTCTCTGGGGCCAACGTCCTGACTTTC. Using reference TRBV29-1 and TRBJ2-6 for the parts outside the CDR3, the full variable domain is SAVISQKPSRDICQRGTSLTIQCQVDSQVTMMFWYRQQPGQSLTLIATANQGSEATYESGFVIDKFPISRPNLTFSTLTVSNMSPEDSSIYLCSVVAGALSGANVLTFGAGSRLTVL.